The 23 T cell receptor beta chains below were found in one sample sequenced in a study of blood T cell repertoires in COVID-19. Here immunoSEQ multiplex PCR was the method, and the copy in TCRdb shows in-frame clones only, minus some. The data hold about 480,000 clones, with 70% to 90% observed a single time. Specimen: PBMCs or T cells enriched from blood (not recorded which). These receptor sequences come from a middle-aged woman who had recovered from COVID-19.

The chain is built from TRBV7-2 and TRBJ1-2; perhaps TRBD1 as D (5 bases). V was trimmed by 1 base and J by 6 bases, leaving 9 bases between them. The CDR3 spans 13 residues. CDR1 SGHTA and CDR2 FQGNSA come from the germline V gene. The CDR3 loop is CASSLGQFNGYTF. In nucleotides, the CDR3 is TGTGCCAGCAGCTTAGGACAGTTTAATGGCTACACCTTC.

This chain joins TRBV2 and TRBJ2-5; TRBD1 aligns across 8 bases. Germline V gene sequence: CDR1 SNHLY, CDR2 FYNNEI. V lost 6 bases, J lost 1 base, and 7 bases stayed unmatched. This CDR3 is built from 15 residues. In DNA form, the CDR3 reads TGTGCCAGCAGGCCAGGACAGGGAGGCCAAGAGACCCAGTACTTC. The encoded protein is CASRPGQGGQETQYF. The variable domain in full, with the rest retrieved from reference TRBV2 and TRBJ2-5, is EPEVTQTPSHQVTQMGQEVILRCVPISNHLYFYWYRQILGQKVEFLVSFYNNEISEKSEIFDDQFSVERPDGSNFTLKIRSTKLEDSAMYFCASRPGQGGQETQYFGPGTRLLVL.

The chain is built from TRBV30 and TRBJ2-1; D is unresolved. Germline CDR1 is GTSNPN and CDR2 is SVGIG (reference sequence). The CDR3 has 12 residues. The ends were cut back, 4 bases at V and 7 bases at J, with 11 bases in the middle. CDR3: CAWTHRRNEQFF. The CDR3 DNA reads as TGTGCCTGGACCCACCGGCGGAATGAGCAGTTCTTC.

The chain has TRBV5-8 and TRBJ1-5; TRBD1 agrees at 8 bases. The CDR3 is 15 amino acids. The J segment lost 3 bases and the V segment lost 0 bases, leaving 2 bases of the junction unmatched. CDR1 is SGHTS, CDR2 YDEGEE, per germline. CDR3 residues: CASSLGQGNNQPQHF. The CDR3 region has the DNA TGTGCCAGCAGCTTGGGACAGGGGAACAATCAGCCCCAGCATTTT.

This rearrangement joins TRBV11-3 to TRBJ2-5; possible D gene TRBD1, 6 bases. The CDR3 runs 12 residues. CDR1 is SGHNT, CDR2 YENEEA, per germline. With 4 bases removed from V and 3 bases from J, the gap between germline ends came to 6 bases. As DNA, the CDR3 is TGTGCCAGCAGCTCAGGGGAAGAGACCCAGTACTTC. The encoded protein is CASSSGEETQYF.

This chain joins TRBV11-2 and TRBJ1-2, with 9 bases that match TRBD1. This CDR3 has 17 residues. J was trimmed by 1 base and V by 6 bases; bases with no gene match: 12. Germline values: CDR1 SGHAT, CDR2 FQNNGV. CDR3 protein: CASSSSWGQGGNYGYTF. The CDR3 coding sequence is TGTGCCAGCAGTTCCAGCTGGGGACAGGGCGGTAACTATGGCTACACCTTC.

This chain links TRBV5-6 with TRBJ2-5; D is ambiguous. The V end lost 2 bases, the J end lost 3 bases, and 8 bases lay between the germline ends. CDR3 size: 13 residues. Per the germline V gene, CDR1 is SGHDT and CDR2 is YYEEEE. The CDR3 is CASSLFPEETQYF. In nucleotides, the CDR3 is TGTGCCAGCAGCTTATTCCCCGAAGAGACCCAGTACTTC. The full variable domain, with the rest looked up from reference TRBV5-6 and TRBJ2-5, is DAGVTQSPTHLIKTRGQQVTLRCSPKSGHDTVSWYQQALGQGPQFIFQYYEEEERQRGNFPDRFSGHQFPNYSSELNVNALLLGDSALYLCASSLFPEETQYFGPGTRLLVL.

As to this clone: This sample includes further DNA sequences coding for the same CDR3. The gene calls are TRBV18 and TRBJ2-3; a weak D match, TRBD2 (6 bases). Looked up from germline, CDR1 is KGHSH and CDR2 is LQKENI. The CDR3 is 15 amino acids. Between the trimmed V and J ends, which lost 3 bases and 1 base, there was a span of 11 bases. The CDR3 loop is CASSPSGGGTDTQYF. The CDR3 DNA reads TGTGCCAGCTCACCGTCCGGGGGAGGCACAGATACGCAGTATTTT.

The DNA for the CDR3 is TGCAGCGTTGAAGTTTGGGACAGGGGTGGAAACACCATATATTTT. It encodes CSVEVWDRGGNTIYF. The chain combines TRBV29-1 with TRBJ1-3; 10 bases line up with TRBD1. Trimming removed 1 base from V and 3 bases from J; junction bases left unmatched: 3. This CDR3 region has 15 residues. The germline V gene encodes CDR1 SQVTM and CDR2 ANQGSEA.

As regards this clone: Other DNA sequences in this specimen translate into the identical CDR3. The V and J genes are TRBV18 and TRBJ1-2; the match to TRBD1 covers 9 bases. This CDR3 region has 13 residues. The trim removed 3 bases at V and 6 bases at J, leaving 2 bases unmatched. Germline V CDR1 and CDR2: KGHSH, LQKENI. The CDR3 nucleotides read TGTGCCAGCTCACCGGGACAGGGCAATGGCTACACCTTC. Translated: CASSPGQGNGYTF.

V gene TRBV19 combines with J gene TRBJ2-6, with 9 bases identical to TRBD1. This CDR3 is built from 17 residues. The germline gives CDR1 LNHDA, CDR2 SQIVND (reference sequence). V trimming: 5 bases; J trimming: 2 bases; junction bases outside the gene matches: 7. The chain's CDR3 is CASSYLDRGAGANVLTF. The CDR3 DNA reads TGTGCCAGTAGTTATCTGGACAGGGGCGCTGGGGCCAACGTCCTGACTTTC.

This clone came up once. The rearrangement links TRBV7-9 to TRBJ2-7; D is unresolved. Per the germline V gene, CDR1 is SEHNR and CDR2 is FQNEAQ (reference sequence). The V end lost 2 bases, the J end lost 1 base, and 18 bases lay between the germline ends. This CDR3 is 17 amino acids long. CDR3: CASSLPTRVFGSYEQYF. CDR3 coding DNA: TGTGCCAGCAGCTTACCTACCCGTGTCTTCGGGTCCTACGAGCAGTACTTC.

The rearrangement links TRBV5-6 to TRBJ1-2, with a weak D call TRBD1 (6 bases). V was clipped by 4 bases and J by 8 bases, with 15 bases between them. CDR3 length: 13 amino acids. The germline V gene encodes CDR1 SGHDT and CDR2 YYEEEE. CDR3 nucleotides: TGTGCCAGCAGCCCTACAGGGTTCGGAGGCTACACCTTC. Translating it yields CASSPTGFGGYTF.

The rearrangement uses TRBV9 and TRBJ2-1; possibly TRBD2 for D (6 bases). This CDR3 has 15 amino acids. V dropped 4 bases and J dropped 2 bases, with 13 bases sitting between them. Germline CDR1 and CDR2: SGDLS and YYNGEE. CDR3 region: CASSLAGSTYNEQFF. CDR3 sequence (DNA): TGTGCCAGCAGCTTGGCGGGGTCCACCTACAATGAGCAGTTCTTC.

The gene calls are TRBV7-2 and TRBJ2-7; D perhaps matches TRBD2 (7 bases). The V end lost 3 bases, the J end lost 5 bases, and 11 bases lay between the germline ends. This CDR3 is built from 13 residues. The germline gives CDR1 SGHTA, CDR2 FQGNSA. CDR3 nucleotides: TGTGCCAGCAGCTTTACAGGGAGGGACGAGCAGTACTTC. It specifies CASSFTGRDEQYF.

This clone was recorded a few times. The chain carries TRBV25-1 and TRBJ1-4; no reliable D call. The germline V and J ends were trimmed by 5 bases and 6 bases, with 13 bases remaining between them. The length of the CDR3 is 14 residues. Per germline, CDR1 MGHDK and CDR2 SYGVNS. The CDR3 is CASSQGHYYEKLFF. The CDR3 region has the DNA TGTGCCAGCAGTCAAGGCCACTATTATGAAAAACTGTTTTTT.

The J gene is TRBJ1-1, the V gene TRBV4-3; 9 nucleotides line up with TRBD1. Unmatched junction bases numbered 15, after V lost 1 base and J lost 6 bases. The CDR3 runs to 18 residues. The germline V gene has CDR1 LGHNA and CDR2 YSLEER. Here the CDR3 reads CASSQGLGGGQGHAEAFF. CDR3 bases: TGCGCCAGCAGCCAAGGACTCGGAGGGGGACAGGGACATGCTGAAGCTTTCTTT.

The V and J genes are TRBV29-1 and TRBJ2-7; 9 bases match TRBD1. The CDR3 extends over 14 amino acids. Germline CDR1 reads SQVTM; CDR2 reads ANQGSEA. The V and J ends lost 7 bases and 6 bases, in that order; junction bases with no gene match: 13. The CDR3 bases are TGCAGCGCCCTTGAGGTGGGACAGGGAGGCGAGCAGTACTTC. Translation gives CSALEVGQGGEQYF.

Only one count was recorded for this clone. CDR3 sequence: CASSQDFSGRSSEQFF. In DNA form, the CDR3 reads TGCGCCAGCAGCCAAGATTTTAGCGGGAGATCAAGCGAGCAGTTCTTC. The chain has TRBV4-1 and TRBJ2-1; 9 bases are shared with TRBD2. V shed 0 bases, J shed 10 bases, and the junction held 10 bases outside the gene matches. Germline V gives CDR1 MGHRA, CDR2 YSYEKL. The CDR3 is 16 amino acids.

The chain has TRBV2 and TRBJ2-3, with a weak D call TRBD2 (5 bases). The CDR3 contains 14 residues. Trimming took 5 bases from V and 4 from J, leaving 13 bases between them. From germline, CDR1 is SNHLY and CDR2 FYNNEI. Here the CDR3 reads CASSLLVFSDTQYF. CDR3 in DNA: TGTGCCAGCAGTTTACTAGTTTTCTCAGATACGCAGTATTTT. Variable domain in full (rest from reference TRBV2 and TRBJ2-3): EPEVTQTPSHQVTQMGQEVILRCVPISNHLYFYWYRQILGQKVEFLVSFYNNEISEKSEIFDDQFSVERPDGSNFTLKIRSTKLEDSAMYFCASSLLVFSDTQYFGPGTRLTVL.

The rearrangement uses TRBV24-1 and TRBJ2-1; no definite D call. CDR1 KGHDR and CDR2 SFDVKD come from the germline V gene. Trimming took 3 bases from V and 12 from J, leaving 29 bases between them. This CDR3 is 18 amino acids long. CDR3 loop: CATSDGPPSPGSIPWQFF. CDR3 DNA sequence: TGTGCCACCAGTGATGGCCCACCCTCCCCCGGGTCTATCCCATGGCAGTTCTTC.

The chain couples TRBV29-1 to TRBJ2-7; D unclear. The germline V and J ends were trimmed by 3 bases and 5 bases, with 8 bases remaining between them. CDR1 is SQVTM and CDR2 is ANQGSEA in the germline V gene. The length of the CDR3 is 11 residues. CDR3: CSVDDDNEQYF. DNA for the CDR3: TGCAGCGTTGATGATGACAACGAGCAGTACTTC.

The chain carries TRBV18 and TRBJ2-5; D unresolved. Germline assignment: CDR1 KGHSH and CDR2 LQKENI. This CDR3 contains 16 residues. V was cut by 2 bases and J by 2 bases, with 15 bases left in between. The CDR3 sequence: CASSPYIQAEQETQYF. As DNA, the CDR3 is TGTGCCAGCTCACCATATATCCAAGCCGAGCAAGAGACCCAGTACTTC.